This T cell receptor (beta chain) is drawn from a study of blood T cell repertoires in COVID-19. Overall study: Acute-phase and convalescent COVID-19 samples originated in the United States, Italy and Spain. The analysed material was cDNA or gDNA that came from T cells, B-cell-depleted T cells, or PBMCs.

V lost 3 bases and J 5 bases, leaving 17 bases between the germline ends. Germline loops: CDR1 MNHEY, CDR2 SMNVEV (reference sequence). CDR3 length equals 16 residues. As handled by the study authors: Amplification with reference gene primers provided the estimates of nucleated cell counts. Sequencing used immunoSEQ multiplex PCR; TCRdb keeps in-frame clones, though not all of them. Clone size and V and J calls were adopted from that table, with D and trimming inferred from the DNA. The sample carries roughly 280,000 clones, approximately 90% recorded once. The TCR originated in a woman aged 45-60 years who had recovered from COVID-19. This chain uses TRBV27 with TRBJ2-1; unclear D gene. The sample taken for sequencing was peripheral blood. The CDR3 sequence: CASSFLSLQHDNEQFF. DNA for the CDR3: TGTGCCAGCAGTTTCTTATCCCTGCAACACGACAATGAGCAGTTCTTC.